These 15 T cell receptor beta chains were all obtained from the same sample, sequenced in a study of identical twins. Each CDR3 protein is one row after TCRdb ran MiXCR on the 5' RACE reads. Found here are around 1.7 million distinct CDR3 sequences, about 30% of them singletons; the top ten hold about 0.27%. Material: cord blood. The source of these receptors is a newborn girl in good health.

About this clonotype itself: A much bigger clone sits one base away, suggesting this may be a read error. The rearrangement joins TRBV29-1 to TRBJ2-1; 10 nucleotides agree with TRBD1. The CDR3 spans 13 residues. Germline V lookup: CDR1 SQVTM, CDR2 ANQGSEA. V trimming: 8 bases; J trimming: 10 bases; junction bases outside the gene matches: 11. The CDR3 DNA sequence: TGCAGCTTCTCCGGGACAGGGGTATACGAGCAGTTCTTC. It is translated as CSFSGTGVYEQFF.

The chain uses TRBV28 and TRBJ2-1; possible D gene TRBD2, 6 bases. The CDR3 consists of 16 residues. The V gene lost 8 bases and the J gene lost 3 bases, with 20 bases spanning the gap. CDR1 MDHEN and CDR2 SYDVKM come from the germline V gene. This chain's CDR3 is CASLTSGPPLYNEQFF. In DNA, the CDR3 is TGTGCCAGCCTCACCAGCGGGCCCCCTCTCTACAATGAGCAGTTCTTC.

This chain joins TRBV5-1 and TRBJ2-3, with TRBD2 as a possible D gene (7 bases). Deletions cut 7 bases from V and 5 bases from J, with 20 bases between. Germline values: CDR1 SGHRS, CDR2 YFSETQ. CDR3 size: 15 residues. The CDR3 here is CASHPGASGIDTQYF. CDR3 bases: TGCGCCAGCCATCCGGGGGCTAGCGGTATAGATACGCAGTATTTT.

The CDR3 protein is CASSQGPSGFYEQYF. The CDR3 DNA follows: TGCGCCAGCAGCCAAGGCCCTAGCGGGTTCTACGAGCAGTACTTC. The chain links TRBV4-1 to TRBJ2-5; 8 nucleotides align to TRBD2. The end of the DNA aligns better with TRBJ2-7, so the J call may be wrong. This CDR3 is built from 15 residues. Germline lookup yields CDR1 MGHRA and CDR2 YSYEKL.

J is TRBJ1-1 and V is TRBV3-1; 7 positions agree with TRBD1. Losses at the gene ends were 4 bases for V and 4 bases for J; bases not matched to a gene: 9. The germline V gene encodes CDR1 LGHDT and CDR2 YNNKEL (reference sequence). CDR3 length: 15 amino acids. CDR3 in DNA: TGTGCCAGCAGCCCGCGACAGGGTTGGGTCACTGAAGCTTTCTTT. This gives the protein CASSPRQGWVTEAFF.

The V and J genes are TRBV28 and TRBJ1-2; a possible D gene is TRBD1 (5 bases). The germline V gene encodes CDR1 MDHEN and CDR2 SYDVKM. The V gene lost 3 bases and the J gene lost 8 bases, with 19 bases spanning the gap. The CDR3 totals 15 residues. The CDR3: CASSLGGEGLGGYTF. DNA for the CDR3: TGTGCCAGCAGTTTGGGGGGTGAGGGGCTAGGAGGCTACACCTTC.

This clonotype was seen repeatedly, ten times or more. V is TRBV5-1 and J is TRBJ2-3; D possibly corresponds to TRBD2 (5 bases). V lost 0 bases, J lost 2 bases, and 13 bases lay in between. In germline, CDR1 is SGHRS, CDR2 YFSETQ. CDR3 length: 16 amino acids. The CDR3 here is CASSLGAAALTDTQYF. In nucleotides, the CDR3 is TGCGCCAGCAGCTTGGGAGCAGCGGCCCTCACAGATACGCAGTATTTT.

The rearrangement links TRBV20-1 to TRBJ2-1, with TRBD2 identical over 8 bases. There are 14 residues in the CDR3. After removal of 1 base from V and 7 bases from J, the junction contained 6 bases not matched to a gene. Germline assignment: CDR1 DFQATT and CDR2 SNEGSKA (reference sequence). DNA of the CDR3: TGCAGTGCTAGAGCCCGGGGGGGGAGTAATGAGCAGTTCTTC. Translating it yields CSARARGGSNEQFF.

The chain joins TRBV20-1 to TRBJ2-1, with 8 bases identical to TRBD2. The V gene end was trimmed by 5 bases and the J gene end by 4 bases; junction bases not matched to a gene: 4. Germline CDR1 DFQATT, CDR2 SNEGSKA (reference sequence). The CDR3 extends over 13 amino acids. The DNA of the CDR3 is TGCAGTGCTCCCGCTAGCGGGTACAATGAGCAGTTCTTC. Amino acid sequence: CSAPASGYNEQFF.

CDR3 DNA sequence: TGTGCCAGCAGTTGGGCAGGGGGAGGAGATACGCAGTATTTT. This gives the protein CASSWAGGGDTQYF. This sequence joins TRBV6-5 and TRBJ2-3; TRBD1 is a possible D gene (7 bases). In germline, CDR1 is MNHEY, CDR2 SVGAGI. V was pared by 4 bases and J by 5 bases, with 13 bases between. This CDR3 is 14 amino acids long.

This clonotype showed up many times. The genes are TRBV6-1 and TRBJ1-2, with a weak D call TRBD1 (5 bases). The length of the CDR3 is 14 residues. V gave up 6 bases and J gave up 0 bases, with 11 bases separating them. Germline V CDR1 and CDR2: MNHNS, SASEGT. For the CDR3, the DNA is TGTGCCAGCAGAGAGGGGAATTCTAACTATGGCTACACCTTC. Translated: CASREGNSNYGYTF.

The V and J genes are TRBV5-6 and TRBJ2-7, with D perhaps matching TRBD1 or TRBD2 (5 bases each). CDR3 length: 13 amino acids. CDR1 is SGHDT, CDR2 YYEEEE, per germline. V gave up 7 bases and J gave up 3 bases, with 14 bases separating them. The CDR3 protein is CASANRDGYEQYF. For the CDR3, the DNA is TGTGCCAGCGCGAACCGGGACGGCTACGAGCAGTACTTC.

This clonotype was recorded a few times. The chain uses TRBV4-2 and TRBJ2-3; tentatively, D is TRBD1 or TRBD2 (5 bases each). Germline values: CDR1 LGHNA, CDR2 YNFKEQ. There are 16 residues in the CDR3. Trimming cost V 0 bases and J 1 base, with 11 bases left between them. The DNA for the CDR3 is TGTGCCAGCAGCCAAGAAACGAGGGGTGGCACAGATACGCAGTATTTT. Its translation is CASSQETRGGTDTQYF.

The chain uses TRBV20-1 and TRBJ2-3; a possible D gene is TRBD2 (7 bases). CDR3 length equals 15 residues. Looked up from germline, CDR1 is DFQATT and CDR2 is SNEGSKA (reference sequence). V was shortened by 3 bases and J by 6 bases, with 19 bases between the two germline ends. CDR3 in amino acids: CSASSGLGGGDTQYF. As DNA, the CDR3 is TGCAGTGCTAGCTCCGGACTAGGGGGGGGGGATACGCAGTATTTT.

CDR3 nucleotides: TGTGCCAGCAGCGGGGACAGGGGCCGCATTCAGTACTTC. This translates into CASSGDRGRIQYF. V and J are TRBV7-8 and TRBJ2-4; 10 bases map to TRBD1. Germline loops: CDR1 SGHVS, CDR2 FQNEAQ. The CDR3 has 13 amino acids. With V trimmed by 5 bases and J by 9 bases, 4 bases remained unmatched.